This T cell receptor (beta chain) stems from a study of OX40 agonist ivuxolimab in advanced cancers. Sequencing was performed with immunoSEQ multiplex PCR; in TCRdb, only in-frame clones are kept and a portion is missing. The sample yields about 61,000 clones, 86% seen once. Details on this clone: A read error may produce the germline difference seen at one junction end.

The CDR3 is made up of 11 amino acids. Germline V CDR1 and CDR2: SNHLY, FYNNEI. The gene calls are TRBV2 and TRBJ2-7; possible D gene TRBD1, 5 bases. The receptor's source is an adult with an advanced solid tumor such as melanoma, head and neck, liver or kidney cancer. Sample: CD4+ or CD8+ T cells sorted from blood, taken in a trial of the OX40 agonist ivuxolimab. The CDR3, as DNA: TGTGCCAGCAATCCCTCCAGGGCCGCCACCTTC. The encoded protein is CASNPSRAATF.